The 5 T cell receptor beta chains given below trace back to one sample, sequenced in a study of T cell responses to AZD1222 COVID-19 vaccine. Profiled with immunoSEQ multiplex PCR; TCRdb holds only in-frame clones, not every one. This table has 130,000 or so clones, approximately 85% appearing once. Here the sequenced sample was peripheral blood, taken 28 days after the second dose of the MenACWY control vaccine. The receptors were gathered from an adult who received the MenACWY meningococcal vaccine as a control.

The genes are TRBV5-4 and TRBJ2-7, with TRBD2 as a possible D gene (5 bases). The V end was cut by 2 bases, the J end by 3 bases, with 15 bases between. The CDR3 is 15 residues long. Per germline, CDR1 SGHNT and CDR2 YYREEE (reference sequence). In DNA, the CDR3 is TGTGCCAGCAGCTTTCGGCAGAGGGAGTTCTACGAGCAGTACTTC. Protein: CASSFRQREFYEQYF.

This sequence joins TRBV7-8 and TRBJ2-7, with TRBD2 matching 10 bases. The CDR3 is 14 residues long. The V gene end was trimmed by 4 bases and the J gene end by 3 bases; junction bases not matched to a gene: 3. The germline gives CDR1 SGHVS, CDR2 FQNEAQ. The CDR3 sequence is CASSWTSGDYEQYF. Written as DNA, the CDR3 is TGTGCCAGCAGCTGGACTAGCGGAGACTACGAGCAGTACTTC.

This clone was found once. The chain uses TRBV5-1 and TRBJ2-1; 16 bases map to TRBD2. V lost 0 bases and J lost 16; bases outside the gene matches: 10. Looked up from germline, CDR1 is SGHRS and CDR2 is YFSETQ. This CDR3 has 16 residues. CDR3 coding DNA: TGCGCCAGCAGCTTGGTGCCTGGGACTAGCGGGGGGGCCGCCTTCTTC. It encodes CASSLVPGTSGGAAFF.

CDR3: CSAREGGRAFF. The CDR3 DNA reads TGCAGTGCTAGAGAGGGGGGAAGAGCTTTCTTT. V is TRBV20-1 and J is TRBJ1-1; D may be TRBD1 (5 bases). The CDR3 totals 11 residues. V was trimmed by 0 bases and J by 10 bases, leaving 9 bases between them. Germline values: CDR1 DFQATT, CDR2 SNEGSKA (reference sequence).

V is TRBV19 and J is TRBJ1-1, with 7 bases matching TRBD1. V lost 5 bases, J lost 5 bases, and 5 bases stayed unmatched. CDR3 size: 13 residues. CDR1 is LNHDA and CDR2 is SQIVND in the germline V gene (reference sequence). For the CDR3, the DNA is TGTGCCAGTAGTCTCATACAGGGGACTGAAGCTTTCTTT. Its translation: CASSLIQGTEAFF.